One sample yielded the 18 T cell receptor beta chains listed below, sequenced in a study of T cells in Graves' hyperthyroidism and ophthalmopathy. TCR beta CDR3 regions were amplified from RNA. The TCR CDR3 first-round RT-PCR relied on the HTBI primer set. TCRdb recomputed calls from the multiplex PCR reads with MiXCR, one row per CDR3 protein. The sample holds about 290,000 distinct CDR3 sequences, approximately 15% seen once. The sequenced material came from blood. The receptors here all came from a woman aged 55-75 years with Graves' ophthalmopathy.

The V gene is TRBV18, the J gene TRBJ2-7; possible D gene TRBD1, 6 bases. This CDR3 is built from 16 residues. The germline CDR1 and CDR2 sequences are KGHSH and LQKENI. The V end was cut by 4 bases, the J end by 5 bases, with 21 bases between. The CDR3 spells CASSLRGSGGLHEQYF. DNA for the CDR3: TGTGCCAGCTCACTCAGGGGTTCAGGAGGCCTCCACGAGCAGTACTTC.

This clonotype showed up many times. The chain links TRBV20-1 to TRBJ2-5; D possibly matches TRBD1 or TRBD2 (5 bases each). Germline V gene lookup returns CDR1 DFQATT and CDR2 SNEGSKA (reference sequence). V lost 6 bases, J lost 10 bases, and 18 bases lay in between. The CDR3 is made up of 12 amino acids. The chain's CDR3 is CSATRGAYDQYF. CDR3 coding DNA: TGCAGTGCGACCCGAGGGGCGTATGACCAGTACTTC.

This clonotype was detected ten times or more. This chain uses TRBV7-2 with TRBJ2-1; 11 bases agree with TRBD2. CDR1 and CDR2 (germline): SGHTA, FQGNSA. The CDR3 is 15 residues long. Trimming removed 5 bases from V and 8 bases from J; junction bases left unmatched: 8. The DNA of the CDR3 is TGTGCCAGCAGCCGCACTAGCGGGAGTGGGTATGAGCAGTTCTTC. It yields the protein CASSRTSGSGYEQFF.

Only a few counts were recorded for this clonotype. The rearrangement uses TRBV5-5 and TRBJ1-1, with D perhaps matching TRBD1 (6 bases). Germline lookup yields CDR1 SGHKS and CDR2 YYEKEE (reference sequence). The CDR3 contains 16 residues. The germline V and J ends were trimmed by 4 bases and 1 base, with 17 bases remaining between them. In DNA, the CDR3 is TGTGCCAGCAGCACCGGACAGATATACCAGAACACTGAAGCTTTCTTT. Its protein product is CASSTGQIYQNTEAFF. The full variable domain, rest sourced from reference TRBV5-5 and TRBJ1-1, is DAGVTQSPTHLIKTRGQQVTLRCSPISGHKSVSWYQQVLGQGPQFIFQYYEKEERGRGNFPDRFSARQFPNYSSELNVNALLLGDSALYLCASSTGQIYQNTEAFFGQGTRLTVV.

Ten or more counts support this clonotype. This chain links TRBV7-2 with TRBJ2-5; TRBD2 matches at 10 bases. The CDR3 is made up of 17 amino acids. The J segment lost 5 bases and the V segment lost 4 bases, leaving 13 bases of the junction unmatched. The germline gives CDR1 SGHTA, CDR2 FQGNSA. Here the CDR3 reads CASSSPVLAGPGETQYF. The CDR3 region has the DNA TGTGCCAGCAGCTCCCCTGTACTAGCGGGGCCCGGGGAGACCCAGTACTTC.

This clonotype was counted at least ten times. The chain joins TRBV12-3 or TRBV12-4 to TRBJ2-7; D not certain. Deletions cut 1 base from V and 0 bases from J, with 7 bases between. The CDR3 contains 14 residues. CDR3 loop: CASSLVRTSYEQYF. The DNA for the CDR3 is TGTGCCAGCAGTTTAGTGAGGACCTCCTACGAGCAGTACTTC.

This clonotype was observed many times. V usage is TRBV10-3 and J usage is TRBJ1-2; D gene uncertain. V lost 4 bases and J 4 bases, leaving 13 bases between the germline ends. Germline V lookup: CDR1 ENHRY, CDR2 SYGVKD. The CDR3 runs 14 residues. DNA for the CDR3: TGTGCCATCAGTGGCCAGGTGGCAACCTATGGCTACACCTTC. Translation: CAISGQVATYGYTF.

This clonotype was observed a handful of times. V gene TRBV19 combines with J gene TRBJ2-7, with D uncertain. Germline V gene sequence: CDR1 LNHDA, CDR2 SQIVND (reference sequence). V shed 1 base and J shed 2 bases, with 15 bases lying between them. The CDR3 covers 16 residues. As DNA, the CDR3 is TGTGCCAGTAGTATAGGTGGTTATAGACCCACCTACGAGCAGTACTTC. Protein sequence: CASSIGGYRPTYEQYF. The whole variable domain, filled in from reference TRBV19 and TRBJ2-7, reads DGGITQSPKYLFRKEGQNVTLSCEQNLNHDAMYWYRQDPGQGLRLIYYSQIVNDFQKGDIAEGYSVSREKKESFPLTVTSAQKNPTAFYLCASSIGGYRPTYEQYFGPGTRLTVT.

This clonotype showed up just once. The chain uses TRBV3-1 and TRBJ2-1; 13 bases line up with TRBD2. J gave up 7 bases and V 0 bases, and 6 bases lay outside the gene matches. There are 17 residues in the CDR3. Germline V gene sequence: CDR1 LGHDT, CDR2 YNNKEL (reference sequence). The CDR3 loop reads CASSQEILAGGPNEQFF. The CDR3 bases are TGTGCCAGCAGCCAAGAAATACTAGCGGGGGGGCCAAATGAGCAGTTCTTC.

This sequence joins TRBV6-1 and TRBJ2-4; D unclear. The CDR3 sequence is 14 residues long. Germline CDR1 reads MNHNS; CDR2 reads SASEGT. Trimming took off 6 bases at V and 4 bases at J, with 13 bases between the two ends. As DNA, the CDR3 is TGTGCCAGCAGCCTAGGGCGTTCTAAAAACATTCAGTACTTC. It specifies CASSLGRSKNIQYF.

In its sample, this clonotype was seen many times. The chain links TRBV20-1 to TRBJ2-7, with a tentative D call TRBD2 (6 bases). The CDR3 runs 13 residues. CDR1 and CDR2 from the germline V gene are DFQATT and SNEGSKA (reference sequence). Trimming removed 0 bases from V and 1 base from J, with 7 bases in between. CDR3 DNA sequence: TGCAGTGCTAGAGAGCGGGGATCCTACGAGCAGTACTTC. The encoded protein is CSARERGSYEQYF.

This clonotype has ten or more counts. The gene calls are TRBV7-9 and TRBJ2-2; a weak D match, TRBD1 (5 bases). The V gene lost 4 bases and the J gene lost 2 bases, with 11 bases spanning the gap. Germline V lookup: CDR1 SEHNR, CDR2 FQNEAQ (reference sequence). The CDR3 is 15 residues long. CDR3 nucleotides: TGTGCCAGCAGCTCCCCAGACAGCAACACCGGGGAGCTGTTTTTT. Encoded protein: CASSSPDSNTGELFF.

This clonotype was recorded at least ten times. This sequence joins TRBV9 and TRBJ1-1; the D is unclear. The CDR3 has 13 amino acids. Germline loops: CDR1 SGDLS, CDR2 YYNGEE. The V and J ends lost 2 bases and 3 bases respectively, with 8 bases between them. The CDR3 here is CASSVSSDTEAFF. DNA of the CDR3: TGTGCCAGCAGCGTTTCTAGCGACACTGAAGCTTTCTTT. The complete variable domain, with remaining parts taken from reference TRBV9 and TRBJ1-1, reads DSGVTQTPKHLITATGQRVTLRCSPRSGDLSVYWYQQSLDQGLQFLIQYYNGEERAKGNILERFSAQQFPDLHSELNLSSLELGDSALYFCASSVSSDTEAFFGQGTRLTVV.

This clonotype was seen many times. In DNA form, the CDR3 reads TGTGCCAGCAGCTTGGCAGGGGGTCCGGAAGCTTTCTTT. It is translated as CASSLAGGPEAFF. The rearrangement joins TRBV5-5 to TRBJ1-1; 7 bases are a match to TRBD1. This CDR3 spans 13 amino acids. Germline V gene lookup returns CDR1 SGHKS and CDR2 YYEKEE (reference sequence). J was trimmed by 8 bases and V by 0 bases; bases with no gene match: 4.

This clonotype was counted a few times. The V call is TRBV6-2 or TRBV6-3, the J call TRBJ1-5; 10 nucleotides agree with TRBD1. The germline gives CDR1 MNHEY, CDR2 SVGEGT. This CDR3 is built from 17 residues. J lost 7 bases, V lost 5 bases, and 14 bases had no gene match. The CDR3 sequence is CASSTGTGARIRQPQHF. The CDR3 nucleotides read TGTGCCAGCAGTACCGGGACAGGGGCCAGAATTCGGCAGCCCCAGCATTTT.

This clonotype was seen ten or more times. The rearrangement joins TRBV2 to TRBJ1-6; D is unclear. CDR3 length: 14 residues. Between the trimmed V and J ends, which lost 9 bases and 7 bases, there was a span of 16 bases. Germline CDR1 SNHLY, CDR2 FYNNEI. CDR3 nucleotides: TGTGCCAGTTCAAACGAATTGCCCAATTCACCCCTCCACTTT. This gives the protein CASSNELPNSPLHF.

This clonotype occurred many times. V is TRBV13 and J is TRBJ2-1; TRBD2 agrees at 8 bases. Germline CDR1 is PRHDT and CDR2 is FYEKMQ (reference sequence). The ends lost 5 bases at V and 0 bases at J; junction bases unmatched: 3. This CDR3 is 15 amino acids long. In nucleotides, the CDR3 is TGTGCCAGCAGCCGCGGGAGGCCCTCCTACAATGAGCAGTTCTTC. The encoded protein is CASSRGRPSYNEQFF.

In the case of this clonotype: A much larger clone lies a single base off, so this may be a read error. The rearrangement links TRBV2 to TRBJ1-2; unclear D gene. V lost 1 base, J lost 4 bases, and 4 bases lay in between. The CDR3 is 12 amino acids. Germline CDR1 is SNHLY and CDR2 is FYNNEI. For the CDR3, the DNA is TGTGCCAGCAGTGAAGAGATCTATGGCTACACCTTC. Its protein is CASSEEIYGYTF.